The source of this T cell receptor beta chain is a study of cytomegalovirus exposure and HLA in healthy donors. It was with 60 Vbeta and 13 Jbeta primers that the PCR ran. Clones were read by immunoSEQ multiplex PCR, and TCRdb kept only the in-frame ones, dropping some. The table includes hundreds of thousands of clones, around 65% detected once. Per germline, CDR1 SGHVS and CDR2 FQNEAQ. The J segment lost 13 bases and the V segment lost 5 bases, leaving 11 bases of the junction unmatched. This CDR3 region has 14 residues. Whole-study findings and limits: In a later analysis, a genetic analysis reported fewer productive-TCR N-insertions in an Asian-associated ancestry cluster than the cohort average. Confirmation in vitro established that a few CMV-associated chains were specific for CMV antigens. While the bulk of TCR sequences proved rare, some public TCRs turned up in many donors. Cytomegalovirus association was assigned to some 160 TCR beta chains.

To note about this clone: Its target is not known.

This clonotype was obtained from a female donor in good health and CMV-seronegative. The sample comprised PBMCs. The chain links TRBV7-8 to TRBJ2-1; 10 nucleotides line up with TRBD2. The chain's CDR3 is CASSPRGASGGQFF. CDR3 sequence (DNA): TGTGCCAGCAGCCCGAGGGGGGCTAGCGGGGGACAGTTCTTC. The variable domain in full, completed from reference TRBV7-8 and TRBJ2-1, reads GAGVSQSPRYKVAKRGQDVALRCDPISGHVSLFWYQQALGQGPEFLTYFQNEAQLDKSGLPSDRFFAERPEGSVSTLKIQRTQQEDSAVYLCASSPRGASGGQFFGPGTRLTVL.